This entry is about one T cell receptor (beta chain). What it recognizes is unknown. These data are taken from a study of post-analysis software for immune sequencing data. Unique-molecular-identifier-tagged TCR beta cDNA libraries were used. From around 1 to 9.1 million T cells, a few hundred thousand cDNA molecules were obtained. TCRdb reprocessed the PCR reads with MiXCR, giving one entry per CDR3 protein. Of 600,000 to 700,000 distinct CDR3 sequences listed, around 60% are singletons. Germline assignment: CDR1 LGHDT and CDR2 YNNKEL (reference sequence). The V gene lost 1 base and the J gene lost 5 bases, with 7 bases spanning the gap. The CDR3 is made up of 13 amino acids. General study findings and limits: Controls' normalized Chao1 diversity significantly exceeded that of multiple sclerosis patients. Among roughly 5 TRBV segments more frequent in patients than controls were TRBV5-6, TRBV5-1 and TRBV20-1. Same-batch preparations were strongly co-clustered by F measure.

This rearrangement joins TRBV3-1 to TRBJ2-3, with a possible D match to TRBD1 (5 bases). Specimen: blood. This clonotype originated in a girl aged 2-10 years with multiple sclerosis. The CDR3 sequence is CASSQGTIDTQYF. The CDR3 bases are TGTGCCAGCAGCCAAGGGACAATAGATACGCAGTATTTT.